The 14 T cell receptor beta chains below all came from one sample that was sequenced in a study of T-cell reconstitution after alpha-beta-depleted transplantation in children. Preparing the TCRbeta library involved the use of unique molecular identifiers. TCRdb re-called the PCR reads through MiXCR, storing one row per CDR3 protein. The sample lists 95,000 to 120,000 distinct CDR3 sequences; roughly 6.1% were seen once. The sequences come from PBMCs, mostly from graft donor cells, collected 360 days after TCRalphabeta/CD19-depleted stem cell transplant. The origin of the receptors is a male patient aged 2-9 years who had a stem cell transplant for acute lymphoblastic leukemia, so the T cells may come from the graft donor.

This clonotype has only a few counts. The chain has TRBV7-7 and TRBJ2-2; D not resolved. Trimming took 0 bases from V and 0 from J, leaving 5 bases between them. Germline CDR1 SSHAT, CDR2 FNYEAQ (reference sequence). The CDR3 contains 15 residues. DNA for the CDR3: TGTGCCAGCAGCTTAGCAGCCGCGAACACCGGGGAGCTGTTTTTT. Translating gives CASSLAAANTGELFF.

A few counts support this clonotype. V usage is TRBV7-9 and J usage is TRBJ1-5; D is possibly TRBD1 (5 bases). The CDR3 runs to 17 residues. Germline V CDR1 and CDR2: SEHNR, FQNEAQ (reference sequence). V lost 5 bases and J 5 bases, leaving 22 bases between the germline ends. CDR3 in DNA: TGTGCCAGCAGCCTCGGGACGCAGAGTCGGGCTGATCAGCCCCAGCATTTT. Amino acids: CASSLGTQSRADQPQHF.

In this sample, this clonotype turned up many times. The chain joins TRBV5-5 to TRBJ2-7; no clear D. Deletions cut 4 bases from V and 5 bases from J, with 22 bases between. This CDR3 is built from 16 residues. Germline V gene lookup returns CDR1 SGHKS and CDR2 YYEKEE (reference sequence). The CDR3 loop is CASSLWYGRGGDEQYF. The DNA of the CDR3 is TGTGCCAGCAGCCTGTGGTACGGGCGCGGTGGGGACGAGCAGTACTTC. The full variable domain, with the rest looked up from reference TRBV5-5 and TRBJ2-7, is DAGVTQSPTHLIKTRGQQVTLRCSPISGHKSVSWYQQVLGQGPQFIFQYYEKEERGRGNFPDRFSARQFPNYSSELNVNALLLGDSALYLCASSLWYGRGGDEQYFGPGTRLTVT.

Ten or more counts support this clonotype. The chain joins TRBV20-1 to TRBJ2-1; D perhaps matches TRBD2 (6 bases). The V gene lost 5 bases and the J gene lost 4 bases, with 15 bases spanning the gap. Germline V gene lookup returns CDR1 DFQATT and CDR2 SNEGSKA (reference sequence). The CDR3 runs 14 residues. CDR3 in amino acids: CSASRDFPYNEQFF. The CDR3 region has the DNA TGCAGTGCTTCCCGGGACTTTCCGTACAATGAGCAGTTCTTC.

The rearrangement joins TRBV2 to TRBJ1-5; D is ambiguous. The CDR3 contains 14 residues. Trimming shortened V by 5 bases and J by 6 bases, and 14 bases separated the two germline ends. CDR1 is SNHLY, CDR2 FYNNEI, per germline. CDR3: CASSPRPLTQPQHF. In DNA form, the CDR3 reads TGTGCCAGCAGTCCTCGGCCGCTCACTCAGCCCCAGCATTTT.

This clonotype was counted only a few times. The CDR3 is CASSRGARNEQFF. Written as DNA, the CDR3 is TGTGCCAGCAGTCGGGGGGCCCGCAATGAGCAGTTCTTC. The rearrangement joins TRBV27 to TRBJ2-1, with D possibly TRBD2 on 7 matching bases. The CDR3 runs 13 residues. In germline, CDR1 is MNHEY, CDR2 SMNVEV (reference sequence). The V end lost 5 bases, the J end lost 6 bases, and 11 bases lay between the germline ends.

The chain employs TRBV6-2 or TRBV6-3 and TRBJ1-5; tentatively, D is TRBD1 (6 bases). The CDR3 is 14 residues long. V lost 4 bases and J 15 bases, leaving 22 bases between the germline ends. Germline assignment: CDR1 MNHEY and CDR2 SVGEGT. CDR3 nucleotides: TGTGCCAGCAGTTCTTATACCGACAGGCAAGCGTGGCATTTT. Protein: CASSSYTDRQAWHF.

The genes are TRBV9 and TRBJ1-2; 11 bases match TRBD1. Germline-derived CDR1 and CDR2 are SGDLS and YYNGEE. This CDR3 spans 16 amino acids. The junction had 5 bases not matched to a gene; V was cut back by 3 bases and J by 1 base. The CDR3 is CASSGPGQGVNYGYTF. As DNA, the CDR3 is TGTGCCAGCAGCGGACCGGGACAGGGGGTTAACTATGGCTACACCTTC.

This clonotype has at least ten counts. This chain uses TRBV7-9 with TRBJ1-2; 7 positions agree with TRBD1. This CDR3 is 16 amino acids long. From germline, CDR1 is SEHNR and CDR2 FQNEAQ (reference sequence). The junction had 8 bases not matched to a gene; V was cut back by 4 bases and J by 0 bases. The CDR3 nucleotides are TGTGCCAGCAGCTCCGGACAGGCTCTAGCTAACTATGGCTACACCTTC. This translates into CASSSGQALANYGYTF. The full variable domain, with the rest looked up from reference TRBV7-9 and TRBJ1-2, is DTGVSQNPRHKITKRGQNVTFRCDPISEHNRLYWYRQTLGQGPEFLTYFQNEAQLEKSRLLSDRFSAERPKGSFSTLEIQRTEQGDSAMYLCASSSGQALANYGYTFGSGTRLTVV.

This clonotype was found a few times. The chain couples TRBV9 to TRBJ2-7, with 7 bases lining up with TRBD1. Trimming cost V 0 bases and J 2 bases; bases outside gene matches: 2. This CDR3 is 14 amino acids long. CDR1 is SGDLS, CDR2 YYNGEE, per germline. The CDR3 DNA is TGTGCCAGCAGCGTAGGTGGACAGGCCTACGAGCAGTACTTC. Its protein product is CASSVGGQAYEQYF.

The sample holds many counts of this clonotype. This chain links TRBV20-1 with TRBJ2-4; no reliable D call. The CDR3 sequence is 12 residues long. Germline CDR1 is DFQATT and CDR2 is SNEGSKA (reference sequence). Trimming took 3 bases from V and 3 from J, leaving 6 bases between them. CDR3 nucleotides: TGCAGTGCTAGTAATGTCAAAAACATTCAGTACTTC. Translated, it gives CSASNVKNIQYF.

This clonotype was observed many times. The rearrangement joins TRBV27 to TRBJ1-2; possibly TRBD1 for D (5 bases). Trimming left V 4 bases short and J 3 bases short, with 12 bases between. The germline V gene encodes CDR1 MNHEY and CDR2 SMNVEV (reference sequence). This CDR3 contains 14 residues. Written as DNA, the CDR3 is TGTGCCAGCAGTTCCTACCCGGGACACTATGGCTACACCTTC. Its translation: CASSSYPGHYGYTF.

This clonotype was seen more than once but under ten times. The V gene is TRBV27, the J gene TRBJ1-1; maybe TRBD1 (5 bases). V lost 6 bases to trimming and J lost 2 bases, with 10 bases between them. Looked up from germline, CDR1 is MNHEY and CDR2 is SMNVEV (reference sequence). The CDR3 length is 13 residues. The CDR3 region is CASSRAINTEAFF. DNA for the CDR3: TGTGCCAGCAGCAGGGCGATTAACACTGAAGCTTTCTTT.

The CDR3 sequence is CASSNRRGSDEKLFF. CDR3 bases: TGTGCCAGCAGTAACCGAAGGGGGTCGGACGAAAAACTGTTTTTT. The chain links TRBV2 to TRBJ1-4; D might be TRBD1 (6 bases). V was cut by 5 bases and J by 8 bases, with 18 bases left in between. The CDR3 extends over 15 amino acids. Germline CDR1 reads SNHLY; CDR2 reads FYNNEI.